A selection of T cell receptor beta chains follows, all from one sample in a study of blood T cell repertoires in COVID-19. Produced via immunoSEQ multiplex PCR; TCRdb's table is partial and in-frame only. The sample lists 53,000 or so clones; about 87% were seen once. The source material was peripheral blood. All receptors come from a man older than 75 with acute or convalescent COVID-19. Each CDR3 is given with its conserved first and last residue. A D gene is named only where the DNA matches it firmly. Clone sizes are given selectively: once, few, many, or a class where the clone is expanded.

CDR3 DNA: TGTGCCAGCAGCTTGGACGCGTCATCGGACTATGGCTACACCTTC; CDR3 protein: CASSLDASSDYGYTF; clone size: -; J gene: TRBJ1-2; D gene: -; V gene: TRBV5-4
CDR3 DNA: TGTGCCACCGCCGGTGGGTCTAGCGGGGTCGAAGAGACCCAGTACTTC; CDR3 protein: CATAGGSSGVEETQYF; clone size: -; J gene: TRBJ2-5; D gene: TRBD2; V gene: TRBV24-1
CDR3 DNA: TGTGCCAGCAGCCACAAGGGGAATCAGCCCCAGCATTTT; CDR3 protein: CASSHKGNQPQHF; clone size: few; J gene: TRBJ1-5; D gene: -; V gene: TRBV5-8
CDR3 DNA: TGTGCCAGCAGCTTGGGACAGTACTCTGGAAACACCATATATTTT; CDR3 protein: CASSLGQYSGNTIYF; clone size: once; J gene: TRBJ1-3; D gene: -; V gene: TRBV5-8
CDR3 DNA: TGTGCCTGGAGTGTACACGGGTTGCAGGAAAAACTGTTTTTT; CDR3 protein: CAWSVHGLQEKLFF; clone size: -; J gene: TRBJ1-4; D gene: -; V gene: TRBV30
CDR3 DNA: TGTGCTAGTGGTTTTACAGGAGACCAAGAGACCCAGTACTTC; CDR3 protein: CASGFTGDQETQYF; clone size: -; J gene: TRBJ2-5; D gene: -; V gene: TRBV12-5
CDR3 DNA: TGCGCCAGCAGCTTGGGTGCGGGGGGGCACGAGACCCAGTACTTC; CDR3 protein: CASSLGAGGHETQYF; clone size: few; J gene: TRBJ2-5; D gene: TRBD2; V gene: TRBV5-1
CDR3 DNA: TGTGCCAGCACCGAAGACATAAGAGAAGCTTTCTTT; CDR3 protein: CASTEDIREAFF; clone size: -; J gene: TRBJ1-1; D gene: -; V gene: TRBV2
CDR3 DNA: TGTGCCACCTCGAGAGGGCGGGGGCAAAGCACAGATACGCAGTATTTT; CDR3 protein: CATSRGRGQSTDTQYF; clone size: -; J gene: TRBJ2-3; D gene: -; V gene: TRBV24-1
CDR3 DNA: TGTGCCACCAGCAGAGCTGGACTAGCGGGGGAAGAGACCCAGTACTTC; CDR3 protein: CATSRAGLAGEETQYF; clone size: -; J gene: TRBJ2-5; D gene: TRBD2; V gene: TRBV15
CDR3 DNA: TGCGCCAGCAGCTCCGAGGAGGGCGAAAAACTGTTTTTT; CDR3 protein: CASSSEEGEKLFF; clone size: once; J gene: TRBJ1-4; D gene: -; V gene: TRBV5-1
CDR3 DNA: TGTGCCCCAGGGGTTCTCACTGAAGCTTTCTTT; CDR3 protein: CAPGVLTEAFF; clone size: -; J gene: TRBJ1-1; D gene: -; V gene: TRBV24-1
CDR3 DNA: TGTGCCAGCAGCTTAACAGGGAGCTATTCCTACGAGCAGTACTTC; CDR3 protein: CASSLTGSYSYEQYF; clone size: few; J gene: TRBJ2-7; D gene: -; V gene: TRBV11-2
CDR3 DNA: TGTGCCAGCAGCGCGGCGGCGACGGGGGGATACAATGAGCAGTTCTTC; CDR3 protein: CASSAAATGGYNEQFF; clone size: -; J gene: TRBJ2-1; D gene: TRBD2; V gene: TRBV9
CDR3 DNA: TGTGCCAGCAGCTTGGGCCTAGACGAGCAGTACTTC; CDR3 protein: CASSLGLDEQYF; clone size: -; J gene: TRBJ2-7; D gene: -; V gene: TRBV5-6
CDR3 DNA: TGTGCCAGCAGTCTTAGACAGGGGGTTATAGCTAATCAGCCCCAGCATTTT; CDR3 protein: CASSLRQGVIANQPQHF; clone size: -; J gene: TRBJ1-5; D gene: TRBD1; V gene: TRBV28
CDR3 DNA: TGTGCCAGCAGTCGCTGGGCAGGGGCGATTGGATTTAGGTACAATGAGCAGTTCTTC; CDR3 protein: CASSRWAGAIGFRYNEQFF; clone size: -; J gene: TRBJ2-1; D gene: -; V gene: TRBV3-1/TRBV3-2
CDR3 DNA: TGTGCCAGCAGCTTAAACAGGGACCCAGCTAATTCACCCCTCCACTTT; CDR3 protein: CASSLNRDPANSPLHF; clone size: -; J gene: TRBJ1-6; D gene: -; V gene: TRBV7-6
CDR3 DNA: TGTGCCAGCAGCAAAGGGGGAGGTCGATCACCCCTCCACTTT; CDR3 protein: CASSKGGGRSPLHF; clone size: once; J gene: TRBJ1-6; D gene: -; V gene: TRBV21-1
CDR3 DNA: TGTGCCAGCCAGAAACCCGGGAGCTCTGGAAACACCATATATTTT; CDR3 protein: CASQKPGSSGNTIYF; clone size: -; J gene: TRBJ1-3; D gene: -; V gene: TRBV6-6
CDR3 DNA: TGTGCCAGCAGCCTCGGACTAGCGGGGGGTCTGAATGAGCAGTTCTTC; CDR3 protein: CASSLGLAGGLNEQFF; clone size: once; J gene: TRBJ2-1; D gene: TRBD2; V gene: TRBV11-3
CDR3 DNA: TGTGCCAGCAGCTTAGCCGGGACAAGGGGATTTAGCAATCAGCCCCAGCATTTT; CDR3 protein: CASSLAGTRGFSNQPQHF; clone size: -; J gene: TRBJ1-5; D gene: -; V gene: TRBV11-3
CDR3 DNA: TGTGCCAGAACCCCGCGGTGGGGCGGAAACACTGAAGCTTTCTTT; CDR3 protein: CARTPRWGGNTEAFF; clone size: -; J gene: TRBJ1-1; D gene: -; V gene: TRBV5-3
CDR3 DNA: TGCGCCAGCAGTCTTGACAGGGCCGCAACTAATGAAAAACTGTTTTTT; CDR3 protein: CASSLDRAATNEKLFF; clone size: once; J gene: TRBJ1-4; D gene: TRBD1; V gene: TRBV5-1
CDR3 DNA: TGTGCCAGCAGCCGACATGACACGGTCTATGGCTACACCTTC; CDR3 protein: CASSRHDTVYGYTF; clone size: -; J gene: TRBJ1-2; D gene: -; V gene: TRBV14
CDR3 DNA: TGTGCCAGCAGCTTATTACGACAGGACTATGGCTACACCTTC; CDR3 protein: CASSLLRQDYGYTF; clone size: -; J gene: TRBJ1-2; D gene: -; V gene: TRBV7-9
CDR3 DNA: TGTGCCAGTAGCGATACAGGGGGGCTTCAGCCCCAGCATTTT; CDR3 protein: CASSDTGGLQPQHF; clone size: -; J gene: TRBJ1-5; D gene: TRBD1; V gene: TRBV19
CDR3 DNA: TGTGCCAGCAGCCGCTATTCCGCAGGGGCCAATAGCAATCAGCCCCAGCATTTT; CDR3 protein: CASSRYSAGANSNQPQHF; clone size: -; J gene: TRBJ1-5; D gene: -; V gene: TRBV5-6
CDR3 DNA: TGTGCCAGCCACCGGGACACCCAACGGGGTCAGCCCCAGCATTTT; CDR3 protein: CASHRDTQRGQPQHF; clone size: -; J gene: TRBJ1-5; D gene: -; V gene: TRBV6-5
CDR3 DNA: TGTGCCAGTAGTATCGGTTACAGGGGGCCCGATCAGCCCCAGCATTTT; CDR3 protein: CASSIGYRGPDQPQHF; clone size: -; J gene: TRBJ1-5; D gene: TRBD1; V gene: TRBV19
CDR3 DNA: TGTGCCTGGAACATGAACACTGAAGCTTTCTTT; CDR3 protein: CAWNMNTEAFF; clone size: -; J gene: TRBJ1-1; D gene: -; V gene: TRBV30
CDR3 DNA: TGTGCCAGCAGCTTAGTCTCGAGCTCCTACGAGCAGTACTTC; CDR3 protein: CASSLVSSSYEQYF; clone size: -; J gene: TRBJ2-7; D gene: -; V gene: TRBV7-9
CDR3 DNA: TGTGCCAGTAGGACAGTGATTGGGCCTGGAAACACCATATATTTT; CDR3 protein: CASRTVIGPGNTIYF; clone size: -; J gene: TRBJ1-3; D gene: -; V gene: TRBV19
CDR3 DNA: TGTGCCAGCAGTTTCGGCCAGGATAATTCACCCCTCCACTTT; CDR3 protein: CASSFGQDNSPLHF; clone size: -; J gene: TRBJ1-6; D gene: -; V gene: TRBV28
CDR3 DNA: TGTGCCAGCACCGGACAGGGGCTCGCAGATACGCAGTATTTT; CDR3 protein: CASTGQGLADTQYF; clone size: -; J gene: TRBJ2-3; D gene: TRBD1; V gene: TRBV19
CDR3 DNA: TGTGCCAGCAGCCCCTCGGTAGCGGGGGGCGCAGATACGCAGTATTTT; CDR3 protein: CASSPSVAGGADTQYF; clone size: -; J gene: TRBJ2-3; D gene: TRBD2; V gene: TRBV28
CDR3 DNA: TGTGCCAGCAGTTACGGCGGGGTGGGAGAGACCCAGTACTTC; CDR3 protein: CASSYGGVGETQYF; clone size: once; J gene: TRBJ2-5; D gene: -; V gene: TRBV6-5
CDR3 DNA: TGTGCCAGCAGCTTACAGCGGGGGGGCTACAATGAGCAGTTCTTC; CDR3 protein: CASSLQRGGYNEQFF; clone size: -; J gene: TRBJ2-1; D gene: TRBD2; V gene: TRBV11-2
CDR3 DNA: TGTGCCAGCAGCCAGTATTTACAGACAGGGGCGCCTGAAGCTTTCTTT; CDR3 protein: CASSQYLQTGAPEAFF; clone size: -; J gene: TRBJ1-1; D gene: TRBD1; V gene: TRBV7-6
CDR3 DNA: TGTGCCAGCAGCTCGGAGGCAGGATCGAATCAGCCCCAGCATTTT; CDR3 protein: CASSSEAGSNQPQHF; clone size: -; J gene: TRBJ1-5; D gene: -; V gene: TRBV5-5
CDR3 DNA: TGCAGCGTTGATTTCGGGACTTCCGCTAGGACCTTC; CDR3 protein: CSVDFGTSARTF; clone size: -; J gene: TRBJ1-2; D gene: -; V gene: TRBV29-1
CDR3 DNA: TGTGCCAGCAGCTTAAGGGGGGGCACCCTAAATCGTCAGCCCCAGCATTTT; CDR3 protein: CASSLRGGTLNRQPQHF; clone size: -; J gene: TRBJ1-5; D gene: -; V gene: TRBV7-2
CDR3 DNA: TGTGCCAGCTCACCACCAGCGACTAGCACAGATACGCAGTATTTT; CDR3 protein: CASSPPATSTDTQYF; clone size: -; J gene: TRBJ2-3; D gene: -; V gene: TRBV18
CDR3 DNA: TGTGCCACCTCCCCCCCAGGGACCTACAATGAGCAGTTCTTC; CDR3 protein: CATSPPGTYNEQFF; clone size: -; J gene: TRBJ2-1; D gene: -; V gene: TRBV19
CDR3 DNA: TGTGCCAGCAGTCCTATCCATTCGGGACAGGGTAACAATGAGCAGTTCTTC; CDR3 protein: CASSPIHSGQGNNEQFF; clone size: once; J gene: TRBJ2-1; D gene: TRBD1; V gene: TRBV6-6
CDR3 DNA: TGTGCCACTGTGAAAGGGGTAGGAGATACGCAGTATTTT; CDR3 protein: CATVKGVGDTQYF; clone size: -; J gene: TRBJ2-3; D gene: -; V gene: TRBV19
CDR3 DNA: TGTGCCAGCAGCTTCGGGGTTGGGGAGCTGTTTTTT; CDR3 protein: CASSFGVGELFF; clone size: -; J gene: TRBJ2-2; D gene: -; V gene: TRBV11-3
CDR3 DNA: TGTGCCAGCAGCTCCCGCCAACAGGGGGGAATAATGGGCAAAAACATTCAGTACTTC; CDR3 protein: CASSSRQQGGIMGKNIQYF; clone size: once; J gene: TRBJ2-4; D gene: TRBD1; V gene: TRBV7-9
CDR3 DNA: TGTGCCAGCTCACCGCCATCAAGGGGTCCTGGCTACACCTTC; CDR3 protein: CASSPPSRGPGYTF; clone size: -; J gene: TRBJ1-2; D gene: -; V gene: TRBV18
CDR3 DNA: TGCGCCAGCAGCTTCAGGGCCTCCTATGGCTACACCTTC; CDR3 protein: CASSFRASYGYTF; clone size: -; J gene: TRBJ1-2; D gene: -; V gene: TRBV5-1
CDR3 DNA: TGTGCCAGCAGCGGGACAGGGAGGGATCAGCCCCAGCATTTT; CDR3 protein: CASSGTGRDQPQHF; clone size: -; J gene: TRBJ1-5; D gene: TRBD1; V gene: TRBV25-1
CDR3 DNA: TGTGCCACCAGTGATTTGGGCCGCAATGAGCAGTTCTTC; CDR3 protein: CATSDLGRNEQFF; clone size: -; J gene: TRBJ2-1; D gene: -; V gene: TRBV24-1
CDR3 DNA: TGTGCCAGCAGCTTAGCGGGGCGGTTAGCTAACTATGGCTACACCTTC; CDR3 protein: CASSLAGRLANYGYTF; clone size: -; J gene: TRBJ1-2; D gene: -; V gene: TRBV7-9
CDR3 DNA: TGCGCCAGCAGCTTGGAGGGCAGGGGATCGGCGGGCTACACCTTC; CDR3 protein: CASSLEGRGSAGYTF; clone size: -; J gene: TRBJ1-2; D gene: -; V gene: TRBV5-1